This T cell receptor (beta chain) originates from a study of blood T cell repertoires in COVID-19. Overall study: In each case, the material was cDNA or gDNA derived from T cells, B-cell-depleted T cells, or PBMCs.

This clone was detected only a few times. The data were produced by immunoSEQ multiplex PCR, yet TCRdb's version contains in-frame clones alone and is incomplete. The sample lists over 100,000 clones; around nine tenths were seen once. The CDR3 runs 14 residues. Germline CDR1 SGHTA, CDR2 FQGNSA. With 2 bases removed from V and 2 bases from J, the gap between germline ends came to 9 bases. The chain couples TRBV7-2 to TRBJ1-2, with D unclear. Sequences were obtained from peripheral blood. The sequence derives from a man aged 50 to 59 with active COVID-19. CDR3: CASSLLTYNYGYTF. In DNA, the CDR3 is TGTGCCAGCAGCTTATTAACATACAACTATGGCTACACCTTC.